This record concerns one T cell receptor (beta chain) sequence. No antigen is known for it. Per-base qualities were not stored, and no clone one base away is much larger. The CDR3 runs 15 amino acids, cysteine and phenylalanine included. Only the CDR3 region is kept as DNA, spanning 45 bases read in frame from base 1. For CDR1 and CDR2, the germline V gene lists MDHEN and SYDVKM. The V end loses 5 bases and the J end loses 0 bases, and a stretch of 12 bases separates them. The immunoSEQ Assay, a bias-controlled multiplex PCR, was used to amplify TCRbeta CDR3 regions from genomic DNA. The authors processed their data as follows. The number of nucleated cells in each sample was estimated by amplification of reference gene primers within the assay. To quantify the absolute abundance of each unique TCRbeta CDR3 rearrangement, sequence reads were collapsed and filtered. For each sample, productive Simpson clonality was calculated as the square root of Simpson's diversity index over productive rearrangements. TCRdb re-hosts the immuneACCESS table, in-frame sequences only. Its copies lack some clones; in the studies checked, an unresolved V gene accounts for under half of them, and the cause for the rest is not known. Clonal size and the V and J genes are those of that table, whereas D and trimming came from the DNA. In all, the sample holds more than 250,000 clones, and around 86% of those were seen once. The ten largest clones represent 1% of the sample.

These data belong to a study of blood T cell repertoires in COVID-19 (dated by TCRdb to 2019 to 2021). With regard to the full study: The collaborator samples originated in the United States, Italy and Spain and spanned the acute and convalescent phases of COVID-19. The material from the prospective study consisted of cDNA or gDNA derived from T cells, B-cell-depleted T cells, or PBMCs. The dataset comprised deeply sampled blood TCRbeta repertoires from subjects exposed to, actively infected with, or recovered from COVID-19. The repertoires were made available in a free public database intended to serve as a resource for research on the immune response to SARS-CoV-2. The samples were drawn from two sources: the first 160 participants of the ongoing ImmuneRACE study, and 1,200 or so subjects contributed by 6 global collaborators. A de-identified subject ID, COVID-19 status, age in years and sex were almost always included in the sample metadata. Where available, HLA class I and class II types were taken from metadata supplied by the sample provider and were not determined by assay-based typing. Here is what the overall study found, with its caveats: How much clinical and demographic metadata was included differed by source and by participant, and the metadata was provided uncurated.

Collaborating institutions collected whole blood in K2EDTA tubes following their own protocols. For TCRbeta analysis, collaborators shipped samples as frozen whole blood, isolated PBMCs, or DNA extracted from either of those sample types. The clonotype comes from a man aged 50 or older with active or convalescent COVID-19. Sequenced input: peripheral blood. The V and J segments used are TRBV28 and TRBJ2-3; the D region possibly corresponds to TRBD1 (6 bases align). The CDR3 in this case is CASSPFGQSTDTQYF. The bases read TGTGCCAGCAGTCCCTTCGGACAGAGCACAGATACGCAGTATTTT.